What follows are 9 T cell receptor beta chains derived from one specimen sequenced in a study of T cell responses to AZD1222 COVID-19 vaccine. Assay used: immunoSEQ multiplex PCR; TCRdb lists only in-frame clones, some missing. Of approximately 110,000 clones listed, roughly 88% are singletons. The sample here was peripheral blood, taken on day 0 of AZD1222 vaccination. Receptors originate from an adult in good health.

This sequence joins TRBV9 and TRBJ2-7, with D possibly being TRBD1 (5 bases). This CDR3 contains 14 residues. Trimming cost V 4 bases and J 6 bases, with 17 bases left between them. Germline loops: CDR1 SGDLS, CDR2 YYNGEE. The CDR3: CASSTYQARVEQYV. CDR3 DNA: TGTGCCAGCAGCACCTACCAGGCCAGGGTCGAGCAGTACGTC.

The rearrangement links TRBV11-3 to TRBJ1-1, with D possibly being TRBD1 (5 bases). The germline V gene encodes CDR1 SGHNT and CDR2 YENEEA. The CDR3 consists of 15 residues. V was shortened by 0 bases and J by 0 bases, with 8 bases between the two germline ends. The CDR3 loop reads CASSLEGRLNTEAFF. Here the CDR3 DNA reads TGTGCCAGCAGCTTAGAGGGACGGCTGAACACTGAAGCTTTCTTT.

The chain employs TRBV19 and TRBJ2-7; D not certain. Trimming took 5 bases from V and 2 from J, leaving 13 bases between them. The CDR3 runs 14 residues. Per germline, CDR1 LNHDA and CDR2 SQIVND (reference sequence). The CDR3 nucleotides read TGTGCCAGTAGTGCCTACCCGGGTCCCTACGAGCAGTACTTC. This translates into CASSAYPGPYEQYF.

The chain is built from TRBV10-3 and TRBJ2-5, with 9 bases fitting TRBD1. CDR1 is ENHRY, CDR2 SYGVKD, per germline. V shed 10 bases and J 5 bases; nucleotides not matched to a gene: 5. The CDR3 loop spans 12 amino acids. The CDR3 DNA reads TGTGCCACCTTAGACAGGGGGGAGACCCAGTACTTC. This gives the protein CATLDRGETQYF.

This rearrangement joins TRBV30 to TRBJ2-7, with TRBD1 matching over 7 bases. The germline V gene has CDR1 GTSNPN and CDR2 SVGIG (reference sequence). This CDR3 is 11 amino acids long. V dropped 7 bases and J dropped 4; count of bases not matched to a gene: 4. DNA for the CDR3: TGTGCCTACAGGGGTGGTTACGAGCAGTACTTC. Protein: CAYRGGYEQYF.

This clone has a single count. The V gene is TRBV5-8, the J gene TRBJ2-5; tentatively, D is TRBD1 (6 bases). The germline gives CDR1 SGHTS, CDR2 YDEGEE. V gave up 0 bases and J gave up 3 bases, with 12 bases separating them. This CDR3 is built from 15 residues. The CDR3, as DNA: TGTGCCAGCAGCTTGGTTGGGGGCTGGGAAGAGACCCAGTACTTC. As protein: CASSLVGGWEETQYF.

The CDR3 bases are TGTGCCAGCTCGCGCGACAGGGGGGGAAATGAAAAACTGTTTTTT. Protein product: CASSRDRGGNEKLFF. V usage is TRBV18 and J usage is TRBJ1-4, with 9 positions matching TRBD1. This CDR3 has 15 amino acids. The V gene end was trimmed by 6 bases and the J gene end by 5 bases; junction bases not matched to a gene: 7. Germline CDR1 is KGHSH and CDR2 is LQKENI.

The CDR3 spells CASSYGLGPRNTEAFF. The DNA for the CDR3 is TGTGCCAGCAGTTACGGGCTAGGGCCCAGGAACACTGAAGCTTTCTTT. The V and J genes are TRBV6-5 and TRBJ1-1; D gene uncertain. V was pared by 2 bases and J by 1 base, with 14 bases between. Per the germline V gene, CDR1 is MNHEY and CDR2 is SVGAGI. This CDR3 is 16 amino acids long.

In DNA form, the CDR3 reads TGTGCCAGCAGCCGCAATACAAATGAGCAGTTCTTC. This gives the protein CASSRNTNEQFF. This rearrangement joins TRBV3-1 (or the pseudogene TRBV3-2) to TRBJ2-1; D not resolved. The germline CDR1 and CDR2 sequences are LGHDT and YNNKEL (reference sequence). The CDR3 loop spans 12 amino acids. The V gene lost 4 bases and the J gene lost 7 bases, with 8 bases spanning the gap.